The 16 T cell receptor beta chains reported below all come from one sample, sequenced in a study of T cells after yellow fever vaccination. TCRdb passed the 5' RACE reads through MiXCR, listing each CDR3 protein once. The data contain more than 300,000 distinct CDR3 sequences, roughly 4.3% of them singletons. The specimen comprised PBMCs, sampled 15 days after the yellow fever booster vaccination. The receptors shown here come from a man aged 18 to 30 who received the YFV17D yellow fever vaccine.

This clonotype was counted a few times. V and J are TRBV6-1 and TRBJ2-1; D possibly corresponds to TRBD1 (5 bases). The V end lost 7 bases, the J end lost 8 bases, and 12 bases lay between the germline ends. This CDR3 spans 12 amino acids. Germline V gene lookup returns CDR1 MNHNS and CDR2 SASEGT. CDR3 bases: TGTGCCAGCAAGGACAATTTGGATGAGCAGTTCTTC. Protein: CASKDNLDEQFF.

This clonotype was found a few times. The chain couples TRBV12-3 or TRBV12-4 to TRBJ1-5, with D possibly matching TRBD1 (6 bases). Trimming pared 8 bases from V and 4 bases from J, leaving 21 bases between. The CDR3 has 16 residues. The CDR3 is CASSPQAGAGNQPQHF. The CDR3 coding sequence is TGTGCCAGCTCCCCTCAGGCGGGGGCAGGGAATCAGCCCCAGCATTTT.

This clonotype was seen ten or more times. V gene TRBV29-1 combines with J gene TRBJ2-3; 9 positions match TRBD2. Germline-derived CDR1 and CDR2 are SQVTM and ANQGSEA. Trimming removed 4 bases from V and 6 bases from J; junction bases left unmatched: 2. The CDR3 sequence is 12 residues long. In DNA form, the CDR3 reads TGCAGCGTTGGTCTAGCGGGGGATACGCAGTATTTT. It specifies CSVGLAGDTQYF.

The J gene is TRBJ2-3, the V gene TRBV7-9; 7 bases are a match to TRBD2. Losses at the gene ends were 6 bases for V and 6 bases for J; bases not matched to a gene: 12. Germline V gene sequence: CDR1 SEHNR, CDR2 FQNEAQ (reference sequence). The CDR3 contains 15 residues. The CDR3 sequence: CASSRTSAGGDTQYF. The CDR3 DNA is TGTGCCAGCAGTCGCACTAGCGCCGGTGGGGATACGCAGTATTTT.

The table lists this clonotype with a few counts. This CDR3 is CASSLTGEVGNTQYF. CDR3 in DNA: TGTGCCAGCAGCTTAACCGGGGAGGTAGGGAATACGCAGTATTTT. The chain combines TRBV7-3 with TRBJ2-3; D is possibly TRBD2 (6 bases). The germline CDR1 and CDR2 sequences are SGHTA and FQGTGA. V was trimmed by 0 bases and J by 7 bases, leaving 14 bases between them. The CDR3 has 15 amino acids.

In its sample, this clonotype was seen a few times. The chain joins TRBV5-6 to TRBJ1-2; D ambiguous. The CDR3 extends over 12 amino acids. Trimming removed 2 bases from V and 4 bases from J, with 6 bases in between. Germline values: CDR1 SGHDT, CDR2 YYEEEE. The CDR3 nucleotides are TGTGCCAGCAGCTTAGAAGTCTATGGCTACACCTTC. Residues: CASSLEVYGYTF.

V and J are TRBV7-9 and TRBJ2-7; D possibly corresponds to TRBD1 (5 bases). The V gene's germline CDR1 is SEHNR and CDR2 FQNEAQ (reference sequence). V dropped 5 bases and J dropped 3 bases, with 11 bases sitting between them. The CDR3 has 13 residues. This CDR3 is CASSGLRDYEQYV. CDR3 in DNA: TGTGCCAGCAGCGGCCTCAGGGACTACGAGCAGTACGTC.

The rearrangement uses TRBV5-5 and TRBJ1-1; TRBD1 agrees at 8 bases. V trimming: 5 bases; J trimming: 4 bases; junction bases outside the gene matches: 7. This CDR3 contains 14 residues. CDR1 SGHKS and CDR2 YYEKEE come from the germline V gene (reference sequence). The DNA of the CDR3 is TGTGCCAGCAGGCACAACACAGGGGGCACTGAAGCTTTCTTT. This translates into CASRHNTGGTEAFF.

This clonotype showed up many times. The V call is TRBV5-1, the J call TRBJ1-6; no clear D gene. V was clipped by 0 bases and J by 7 bases, with 8 bases between them. CDR3 size: 14 residues. Per the germline V gene, CDR1 is SGHRS and CDR2 is YFSETQ. The CDR3 protein is CASSLDKSNSPLHF. For the CDR3, the DNA is TGCGCCAGCAGCTTGGACAAGTCAAATTCACCCCTCCACTTT.

This clonotype was seen only a few times. Here the CDR3 reads CASSQSIPGRQPQHF. CDR3 sequence (DNA): TGCGCCAGCAGCCAATCGATACCAGGGCGACAGCCCCAGCATTTT. The chain has TRBV4-1 and TRBJ1-5, with D perhaps matching TRBD1 (5 bases). Germline V gene sequence: CDR1 MGHRA, CDR2 YSYEKL. This CDR3 has 15 amino acids. Trimming took 2 bases from V and 7 from J, leaving 15 bases between them.

This clonotype was seen many times. The chain employs TRBV7-8 and TRBJ2-2, with D perhaps matching TRBD2 (6 bases). The V end was cut by 3 bases, the J end by 3 bases, with 11 bases between. The CDR3 contains 15 residues. Germline V CDR1 and CDR2: SGHVS, FQNEAQ. Here the CDR3 reads CASSFSGEDTGELFF. The CDR3 nucleotides read TGTGCCAGCAGCTTTTCGGGGGAAGACACCGGGGAGCTGTTTTTT.

This clonotype came up many times. The chain combines TRBV12-3 or TRBV12-4 with TRBJ2-3; possibly TRBD1 or TRBD2 for D (5 bases each). Between the trimmed V and J ends, which lost 4 bases and 5 bases, there was a span of 7 bases. The CDR3 has 12 amino acids. DNA for the CDR3: TGTGCCAGCAGTTGGGGGATAGATACGCAGTATTTT. Translating it yields CASSWGIDTQYF.

This clonotype has a handful of counts. The chain recombines TRBV19 with TRBJ1-5; perhaps TRBD1 as D (5 bases). Germline CDR1 reads LNHDA; CDR2 reads SQIVND (reference sequence). Trimming removed 8 bases at V and 1 base at J, with 15 bases between. The CDR3 loop spans 15 amino acids. In nucleotides, the CDR3 is TGTGCCAGTGGGCGGGGGGAGGTGAGCAATCAGCCCCAGCATTTT. It is translated as CASGRGEVSNQPQHF.

This clonotype was observed at least ten times. The gene calls are TRBV5-1 and TRBJ2-7, with D perhaps TRBD2 (6 bases). The CDR3 is 14 amino acids. V was clipped by 4 bases and J by 5 bases, with 16 bases between them. The germline CDR1 and CDR2 sequences are SGHRS and YFSETQ. The CDR3, as DNA: TGCGCCAGCAGCGCCCTCGTGGGGAGGAACGAGCAGTACTTC. This encodes CASSALVGRNEQYF.

The genes are TRBV2 and TRBJ2-5, with D perhaps TRBD1 or TRBD2 (6 bases each). CDR3 size: 16 residues. The germline CDR1 and CDR2 sequences are SNHLY and FYNNEI. Trimming removed 2 bases from V and 5 bases from J, with 18 bases in between. The CDR3 reads CASSEIPGGAGETQYF. CDR3 nucleotide sequence: TGTGCCAGCAGTGAAATCCCCGGGGGCGCAGGGGAGACCCAGTACTTC. Combining the CDR3 with reference TRBV2 and TRBJ2-5 gives the whole variable domain EPEVTQTPSHQVTQMGQEVILRCVPISNHLYFYWYRQILGQKVEFLVSFYNNEISEKSEIFDDQFSVERPDGSNFTLKIRSTKLEDSAMYFCASSEIPGGAGETQYFGPGTRLLVL.

This clonotype was found many times. The chain carries TRBV12-3 or TRBV12-4 and TRBJ2-2; the D is unclear. This CDR3 contains 13 residues. The V gene lost 5 bases and the J gene lost 1 base, with 5 bases spanning the gap. The CDR3 protein is CASSDKNTGELFF. In DNA, the CDR3 is TGTGCCAGCAGTGACAAGAACACCGGGGAGCTGTTTTTT.